This is a list of T cell receptor beta chains from one sample in a study of siplizumab effects on memory and regulatory T cells. Assay used: immunoSEQ multiplex PCR; TCRdb lists only in-frame clones, some missing. The sample includes 60,000 to 80,000 clones, roughly 85% of them seen just once. Sequenced: memory CD4+ T cells sorted from blood. The receptors stem from a human donor in good health. Both conserved end residues are part of each CDR3. The D gene is left open where the match is weak. The size field is filled for only some rows; it gives once, few, many or a size class.

abundance,d_gene,v_gene,j_gene,CDR3aa,CDR3nt
-,-,TRBV14,TRBJ1-4,CASSQLGGEEKLFF,TGTGCCAGCAGCCAACTAGGGGGAGAGGAAAAACTGTTTTTT
-,TRBD1,TRBV10-3,TRBJ1-5,CAIRAGTGDSNQPQHF,TGTGCCATCAGAGCCGGGACAGGGGATAGCAATCAGCCCCAGCATTTT
-,-,TRBV5-1,TRBJ1-1,CASSLEAGVNTEAFF,TGCGCCAGCAGCTTGGAGGCGGGGGTGAACACTGAAGCTTTCTTT
-,-,TRBV6-8,TRBJ1-1,CASSYSPAPDVNTEAFF,TGTGCCAGCAGTTACTCGCCCGCCCCCGACGTGAACACTGAAGCTTTCTTT
-,TRBD1,TRBV25-1,TRBJ1-2,CASSDWTGEAYGYTF,TGTGCCAGCAGTGACTGGACAGGGGAGGCCTATGGCTACACCTTC
-,-,TRBV2,TRBJ2-5,CASSPRDRKGGAQYF,TGTGCCAGCAGTCCAAGGGACAGGAAAGGGGGGGCCCAGTACTTC
-,TRBD1,TRBV6-1,TRBJ2-7,CASSEADRGRLYEQYF,TGTGCCAGCAGTGAAGCCGACAGGGGGCGACTCTACGAGCAGTACTTC
-,-,TRBV2,TRBJ2-5,CASSGQIQETQYF,TGTGCCAGCAGTGGACAGATCCAAGAGACCCAGTACTTC
once,TRBD1,TRBV6-1,TRBJ2-3,CASFQGTGNTDTQYF,TGTGCCAGTTTCCAGGGGACAGGGAACACAGATACGCAGTATTTT
-,TRBD1,TRBV7-2,TRBJ2-7,CASSRTGTGGYEQYF,TGTGCCAGCAGCAGGACCGGGACAGGAGGCTACGAGCAGTACTTC